The 24 T cell receptor beta chains in this list originate from one sample, sequenced in a study of CD8 T cells in ankylosing spondylitis. TCRdb re-derived calls from the 5' RACE reads in MiXCR, one entry per CDR3 protein. The sample lists around 150,000 distinct CDR3 sequences; around 19% were seen once. The sequenced sample consisted of blood, either unsorted or a sorted T cell fraction (not recorded which). These receptors were collected from a male donor with ankylosing spondylitis or in good health (not recorded which).

This clonotype was counted only a few times. The chain is built from TRBV3-1 and TRBJ2-1, with 13 bases matching TRBD2. This CDR3 has 16 amino acids. Germline CDR1 and CDR2: LGHDT and YNNKEL (reference sequence). V gave up 4 bases and J gave up 9 bases; unmatched junction bases: 9. The CDR3 DNA reads TGTGCCAGCAGCCTATTCCGGACTAGCGGGAGTCGTGAGCAGTTCTTC. Its translation: CASSLFRTSGSREQFF.

The chain couples TRBV12-3 or TRBV12-4 to TRBJ2-1; D may be TRBD1 (6 bases). This CDR3 is built from 16 residues. V lost 7 bases, J lost 5 bases, and 21 bases lay in between. CDR3 DNA sequence: TGTGCCAGCACCCCAATGAACCAGGGGCTGAACAATGAGCAGTTCTTC. Translation gives CASTPMNQGLNNEQFF.

This clonotype is a singleton in its sample. The chain employs TRBV6-1 and TRBJ2-7; 7 bases fit TRBD1. With 6 bases clipped from V and 1 base from J, the junction kept 6 bases outside the gene matches. The CDR3 runs 14 residues. Germline V gene lookup returns CDR1 MNHNS and CDR2 SASEGT. CDR3: CASRGTAESYEQYF. CDR3 nucleotide sequence: TGTGCCAGCAGGGGGACAGCCGAATCCTACGAGCAGTACTTC.

A note on this clonotype: This may stem from a read error, because a much larger clone lies one nucleotide away. This chain joins TRBV3-1 and TRBJ2-3; 8 bases agree with TRBD2. Trimming at V came to 0 bases and at J to 6 bases, leaving 8 bases not matched to a gene. The CDR3 has 16 residues. Germline V gives CDR1 LGHDT, CDR2 YNNKEL (reference sequence). The CDR3 loop reads CASSQELGLVRDTQYF. CDR3 DNA: TGTGCCAGCAGCCAAGAATTGGGACTAGTAAGGGATACGCAGTATTTT.

Ten or more counts support this clonotype. The chain links TRBV9 to TRBJ2-5; 11 bases agree with TRBD2. Looked up from germline, CDR1 is SGDLS and CDR2 is YYNGEE. After removal of 1 base from V and 0 bases from J, the junction contained 17 bases not matched to a gene. The CDR3 spans 21 residues. The CDR3 nucleotides read TGTGCCAGCAGCGTATCCCCCGCCCCTTTTACTAGCGGGGGAAACCAAGAGACCCAGTACTTC. Amino acids: CASSVSPAPFTSGGNQETQYF.

A remark on this clonotype: It may be a read error: a sequence one base away is much more abundant. The rearrangement joins TRBV28 to TRBJ1-2; possibly TRBD1 for D (5 bases). The germline V and J ends were trimmed by 5 bases and 8 bases, with 15 bases remaining between them. The CDR3 runs to 13 residues. Germline V gene data show CDR1 as MDHEN and CDR2 as SYDVKM. The CDR3 coding sequence is TGTGCCAGCAGTCCCGGCTGGGGCAGCGGCTACACCTTC. It encodes CASSPGWGSGYTF.

The sample holds many counts of this clonotype. This chain links TRBV20-1 with TRBJ1-2, with D uncertain. Between the trimmed V and J ends, which lost 6 bases and 6 bases, there was a span of 14 bases. The CDR3 runs 12 residues. The germline V gene has CDR1 DFQATT and CDR2 SNEGSKA (reference sequence). The CDR3 DNA is TGCAGTGCGGGGATCGGGCCGAATGGCTACACCTTC. Translation gives CSAGIGPNGYTF.

This rearrangement joins TRBV15 to TRBJ2-1; 8 bases are a match to TRBD2. V trimming: 3 bases; J trimming: 4 bases; junction bases outside the gene matches: 11. The length of the CDR3 is 17 residues. CDR1 and CDR2 (germline): LNHNV, YYDKDF (reference sequence). The CDR3 nucleotides read TGTGCCACCAGCAGCCCTCTGTTAGCGGGAACATACAATGAGCAGTTCTTC. Translating it yields CATSSPLLAGTYNEQFF.

The sample holds many counts of this clonotype. V and J are TRBV6-6 and TRBJ1-2, with D unresolved. V was pared by 6 bases and J by 7 bases, with 9 bases between. Per the germline V gene, CDR1 is MNHNY and CDR2 is SVGAGI (reference sequence). The CDR3 runs to 11 residues. In DNA form, the CDR3 reads TGTGCCAGCAGCTCCCCAGGTGGCTACACCTTC. Protein: CASSSPGGYTF.

This chain connects TRBV18 to TRBJ1-6; no firm D call. Germline V gene lookup returns CDR1 KGHSH and CDR2 LQKENI. CDR3 length: 13 residues. V was pared by 2 bases and J by 7 bases, with 6 bases between. The CDR3 reads CASSPKENSPLHF. For the CDR3, the DNA is TGTGCCAGCTCACCAAAGGAGAATTCACCCCTCCACTTT.

This clonotype appeared many times. This chain links TRBV20-1 with TRBJ1-5, with 7 bases aligning to TRBD1. The CDR3 is 13 residues long. Germline lookup yields CDR1 DFQATT and CDR2 SNEGSKA (reference sequence). J was trimmed by 4 bases and V by 1 base; bases with no gene match: 1. The DNA of the CDR3 is TGCAGTGCTAGAGCGACAGGGAATCAGCCCCAGCATTTT. It is translated as CSARATGNQPQHF.

The chain is built from TRBV29-1 and TRBJ2-7; TRBD1 aligns across 8 bases. The CDR3 consists of 12 residues. With 7 bases clipped from V and 10 bases from J, the junction kept 12 bases outside the gene matches. Germline V CDR1 and CDR2: SQVTM, ANQGSEA. The CDR3 nucleotides read TGCAGCGCCGGACAGGGTACGACTCTCCAGTACTTC. It codes for CSAGQGTTLQYF.

Only a few counts were recorded for this clonotype. The chain combines TRBV5-1 with TRBJ2-5; D not resolved. With 1 base removed from V and 4 bases from J, the gap between germline ends came to 11 bases. This CDR3 has 14 amino acids. Germline V gene data show CDR1 as SGHRS and CDR2 as YFSETQ. The CDR3 here is CASSLWSVGETQYF. The CDR3 DNA sequence: TGCGCCAGCAGCTTGTGGTCGGTGGGAGAGACCCAGTACTTC. Filled out from reference TRBV5-1 and TRBJ2-5, the complete variable domain reads KAGVTQTPRYLIKTRGQQVTLSCSPISGHRSVSWYQQTPGQGLQFLFEYFSETQRNKGNFPGRFSGRQFSNSRSEMNVSTLELGDSALYLCASSLWSVGETQYFGPGTRLLVL.

This clonotype came up a few times. V is TRBV20-1 and J is TRBJ1-2, with a tentative D call TRBD1 (5 bases). The germline V gene encodes CDR1 DFQATT and CDR2 SNEGSKA (reference sequence). The CDR3 loop spans 13 amino acids. The ends were cut back, 3 bases at V and 8 bases at J, with 16 bases in the middle. The CDR3 DNA reads TGCAGTGCTAGCGGGGGGACGTCTAAAGGCTACACCTTC. It specifies CSASGGTSKGYTF.

This clonotype has a count of ten or more. The V and J genes are TRBV12-3 or TRBV12-4 and TRBJ2-5; D remains unclear. CDR3 size: 12 residues. Trimming cost V 5 bases and J 0 bases, with 4 bases left between them. The CDR3 DNA reads as TGTGCCAGCAGTCTCGACCAAGAGACCCAGTACTTC. Translated, it gives CASSLDQETQYF.

This clonotype was found many times. This chain joins TRBV28 and TRBJ2-1, with TRBD1 matching 7 bases. Germline CDR1 reads MDHEN; CDR2 reads SYDVKM. V was pared by 2 bases and J by 8 bases, with 15 bases of the junction left unmatched. The CDR3 sequence is 17 residues long. In DNA form, the CDR3 reads TGTGCCAGCAGTTTAGGTTTCGCTAGCAAAGGGGGCTATGAGCAGTTCTTC. This gives the protein CASSLGFASKGGYEQFF.

This clonotype has ten or more counts. V is TRBV20-1 and J is TRBJ2-5; D is perhaps TRBD2 (5 bases). The CDR3 runs to 15 residues. Trimming left V 5 bases short and J 4 bases short, with 20 bases between. Per the germline V gene, CDR1 is DFQATT and CDR2 is SNEGSKA (reference sequence). The CDR3 bases are TGCAGTGCTCCTCAAGGGTTGGGCGGGCCAGAGACCCAGTACTTC. Translating gives CSAPQGLGGPETQYF.

This clonotype has at least ten counts. The V gene is TRBV5-1, the J gene TRBJ2-7, with D possibly called TRBD1 or TRBD2 (5 bases each). Trimming shortened V by 4 bases and J by 3 bases, and 23 bases separated the two germline ends. Germline CDR1 and CDR2: SGHRS and YFSETQ. The CDR3 covers 17 residues. CDR3 in DNA: TGCGCCAGCAGCGCAAAGGTCCGGGGCTTAATCCACTACGAGCAGTACTTC. Encoded protein: CASSAKVRGLIHYEQYF.

The genes are TRBV5-6 and TRBJ2-7; weak D call: TRBD2 (6 bases). V dropped 6 bases and J dropped 7 bases, with 20 bases sitting between them. In germline, CDR1 is SGHDT, CDR2 YYEEEE. CDR3 length: 14 residues. CDR3 in amino acids: CASTSRGGSPEQYF. The CDR3 nucleotides read TGTGCCAGCACCTCCCGGGGAGGATCCCCAGAGCAGTACTTC.

Details on this clonotype: With a much larger clone just one base away, this may be a read error. This chain connects TRBV5-1 to TRBJ1-2, with a possible D match to TRBD1 (5 bases). The CDR3 totals 13 residues. The V gene's germline CDR1 is SGHRS and CDR2 YFSETQ. CDR3 in amino acids: CVSSLETVYGYTF. In nucleotides, the CDR3 is TGCGTCAGCAGCTTGGAGACAGTCTATGGCTACACCTTC.

This clonotype was counted many times. The rearrangement links TRBV5-1 to TRBJ1-1; TRBD1 is a possible D gene (6 bases). The CDR3 extends over 17 amino acids. V gave up 0 bases and J gave up 1 base, with 16 bases separating them. Per the germline V gene, CDR1 is SGHRS and CDR2 is YFSETQ. CDR3 bases: TGCGCCAGCAGCTTGGCCTCGGGCACAGGGTCGAACACTGAAGCTTTCTTT. Encoded protein: CASSLASGTGSNTEAFF.

As regards this clonotype: A much larger clone is a single base away; this may be a read error. V usage is TRBV28 and J usage is TRBJ1-1, with D perhaps TRBD1 (6 bases). The V end was cut by 5 bases, the J end by 12 bases, with 25 bases between. Germline V gives CDR1 MDHEN, CDR2 SYDVKM. The CDR3 runs 15 residues. The CDR3 DNA is TGTGCCAGCAGTCTACGGGGTACAGGGCGTGATGTGTCTTTCTTT. Translation gives CASSLRGTGRDVSFF.

The sample holds many counts of this clonotype. The chain is built from TRBV27 and TRBJ2-1, with 11 bases lining up with TRBD2. This CDR3 spans 15 amino acids. The V and J ends lost 7 bases and 4 bases, in that order; junction bases with no gene match: 6. CDR1 is MNHEY and CDR2 is SMNVEV in the germline V gene (reference sequence). CDR3 protein: CASITWTSGYNEQFF. As DNA, the CDR3 is TGTGCCAGCATCACCTGGACTAGCGGGTACAATGAGCAGTTCTTC.

This clonotype came up many times. The chain is built from TRBV5-1 and TRBJ2-3, with D possibly TRBD2 on 6 matching bases. The germline V and J ends were trimmed by 5 bases and 0 bases, with 10 bases remaining between them. CDR1 and CDR2 (germline): SGHRS, YFSETQ. This CDR3 has 14 amino acids. The CDR3 sequence is CASSPGLSTDTQYF. The CDR3 DNA sequence: TGCGCCAGCAGTCCGGGACTTAGCACAGATACGCAGTATTTT. The full variable domain, completed using reference TRBV5-1 and TRBJ2-3, is KAGVTQTPRYLIKTRGQQVTLSCSPISGHRSVSWYQQTPGQGLQFLFEYFSETQRNKGNFPGRFSGRQFSNSRSEMNVSTLELGDSALYLCASSPGLSTDTQYFGPGTRLTVL.